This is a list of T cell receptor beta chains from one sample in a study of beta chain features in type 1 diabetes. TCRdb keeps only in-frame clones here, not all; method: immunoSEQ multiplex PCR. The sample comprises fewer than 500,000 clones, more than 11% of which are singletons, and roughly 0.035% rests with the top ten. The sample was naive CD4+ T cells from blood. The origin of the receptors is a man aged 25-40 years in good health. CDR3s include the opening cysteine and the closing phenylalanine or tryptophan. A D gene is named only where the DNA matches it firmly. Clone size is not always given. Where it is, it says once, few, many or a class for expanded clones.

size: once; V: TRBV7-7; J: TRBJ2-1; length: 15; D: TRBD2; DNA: TGTGCTAGCAGCTCATCTAGCGGGAGAGACAATGAGCAGTTCTTC; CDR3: CASSSSSGRDNEQFF
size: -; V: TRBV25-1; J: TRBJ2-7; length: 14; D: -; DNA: TGTGCCAGCAGTAGTTATCAGGGGGGCCTCGAGCAGTACTTC; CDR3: CASSSYQGGLEQYF
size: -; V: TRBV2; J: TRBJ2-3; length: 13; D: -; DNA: TGTGCCAGCAGTGCCAGGGGCACAGATACGCAGTATTTT; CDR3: CASSARGTDTQYF
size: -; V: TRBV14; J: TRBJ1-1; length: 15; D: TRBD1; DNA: TGTGCCAGCAGCCAACCGGGGACAGGGAACACTGAAGCTTTCTTT; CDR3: CASSQPGTGNTEAFF
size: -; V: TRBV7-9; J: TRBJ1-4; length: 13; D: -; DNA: TGTGCCAGCAGCTTAGGCAGTAATGAAAAACTGTTTTTT; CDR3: CASSLGSNEKLFF
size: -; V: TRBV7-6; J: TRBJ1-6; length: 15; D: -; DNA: TGTGCCAGCAGCTTATCGTCAGGGCATAATTCACCCCTCCACTTT; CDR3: CASSLSSGHNSPLHF
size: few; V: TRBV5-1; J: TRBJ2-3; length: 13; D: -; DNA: TGCGCCAGCACGCAGGGTAGCACAGATACGCAGTATTTT; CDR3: CASTQGSTDTQYF
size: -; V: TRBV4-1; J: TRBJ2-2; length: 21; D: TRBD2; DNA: TGCGCCAGCAGCCAAGATCCATTAACTAGCGGGGCAGTCACGAACACCGGGGAGCTGTTTTTT; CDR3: CASSQDPLTSGAVTNTGELFF
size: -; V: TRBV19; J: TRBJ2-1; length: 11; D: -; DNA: TGTGCCAGTAGTAGGGCATATCAGCAGTTCTTC; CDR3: CASSRAYQQFF
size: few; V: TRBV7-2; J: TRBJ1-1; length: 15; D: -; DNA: TGTGCCAGCAGCTTAGATACAGGAACGTACACTGAAGCTTTCTTT; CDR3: CASSLDTGTYTEAFF
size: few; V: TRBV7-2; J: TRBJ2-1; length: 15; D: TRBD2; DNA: TGTGCCAGCAGACGACTAGCGGGGTCCTACAATGAGCAGTTCTTC; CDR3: CASRRLAGSYNEQFF
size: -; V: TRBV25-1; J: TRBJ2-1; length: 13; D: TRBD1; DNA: TGTGCCAGCAGCCGGGACAGGGTCTACGAGCAGTTCTTC; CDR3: CASSRDRVYEQFF
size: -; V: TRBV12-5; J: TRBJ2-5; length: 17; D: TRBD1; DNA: TGTGCTAGTGGTTTGGGGACAGGGGGCGTCAGCCAAGAGACCCAGTACTTC; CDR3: CASGLGTGGVSQETQYF
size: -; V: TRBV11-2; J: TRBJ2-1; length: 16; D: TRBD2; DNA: TGTGCCAGCAGCTTTATAGCGGGAGGGTCCTACAATGAGCAGTTCTTC; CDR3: CASSFIAGGSYNEQFF
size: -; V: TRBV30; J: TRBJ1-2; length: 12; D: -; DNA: TGTGCCTGGAGTGTACATGGTTTGGGCTACACCTTC; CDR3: CAWSVHGLGYTF
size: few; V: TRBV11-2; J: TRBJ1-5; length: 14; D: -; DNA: TGTGCCAGCAGCCCCGAGACCTTCAATCAGCCCCAGCATTTT; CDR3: CASSPETFNQPQHF
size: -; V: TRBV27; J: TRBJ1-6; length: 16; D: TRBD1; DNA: TGTGCCAGCAGTCCGGGACAGGGGGGATCTAATTCACCCCTCCACTTT; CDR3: CASSPGQGGSNSPLHF
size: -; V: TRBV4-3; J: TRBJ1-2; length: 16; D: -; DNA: TGCGCCAGCAGCCGGGGTTTAAGGGCCGGAGAGTATGGCTACACCTTC; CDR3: CASSRGLRAGEYGYTF
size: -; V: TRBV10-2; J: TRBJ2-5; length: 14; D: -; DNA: TGCGCCAGCAGGGCACTGGGGTTGGTAGAGACCCAGTACTTC; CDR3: CASRALGLVETQYF
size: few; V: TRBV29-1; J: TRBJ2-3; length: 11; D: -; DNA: TGCAGCCTGAAAAGAGGGGATACGCAGTATTTT; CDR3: CSLKRGDTQYF